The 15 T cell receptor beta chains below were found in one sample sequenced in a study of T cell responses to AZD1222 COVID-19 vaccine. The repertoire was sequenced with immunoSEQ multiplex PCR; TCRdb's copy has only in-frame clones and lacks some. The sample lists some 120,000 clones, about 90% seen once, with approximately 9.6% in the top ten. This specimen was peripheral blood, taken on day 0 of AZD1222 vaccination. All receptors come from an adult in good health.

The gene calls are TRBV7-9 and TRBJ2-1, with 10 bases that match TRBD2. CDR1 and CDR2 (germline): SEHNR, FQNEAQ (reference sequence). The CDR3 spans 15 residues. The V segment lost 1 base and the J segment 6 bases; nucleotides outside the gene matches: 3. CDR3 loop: CASSLGTSGSNEQFF. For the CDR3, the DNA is TGTGCCAGCAGCTTAGGGACTAGCGGTAGCAATGAGCAGTTCTTC.

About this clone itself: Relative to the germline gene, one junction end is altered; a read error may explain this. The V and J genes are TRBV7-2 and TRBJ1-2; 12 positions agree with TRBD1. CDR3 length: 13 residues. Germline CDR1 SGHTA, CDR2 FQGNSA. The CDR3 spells CASSFSGQGAYAF. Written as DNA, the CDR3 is TGTGCCAGCAGCTTTTCGGGACAGGGGGCTTACGCCTTC.

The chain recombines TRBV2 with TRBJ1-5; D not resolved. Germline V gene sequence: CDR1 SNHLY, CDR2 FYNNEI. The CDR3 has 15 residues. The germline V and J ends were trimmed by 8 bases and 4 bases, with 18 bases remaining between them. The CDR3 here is CASRYEAGGNQPQHF. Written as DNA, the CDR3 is TGTGCCAGCCGTTATGAGGCAGGTGGGAATCAGCCCCAGCATTTT. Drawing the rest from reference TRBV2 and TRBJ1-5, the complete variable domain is EPEVTQTPSHQVTQMGQEVILRCVPISNHLYFYWYRQILGQKVEFLVSFYNNEISEKSEIFDDQFSVERPDGSNFTLKIRSTKLEDSAMYFCASRYEAGGNQPQHFGDGTRLSIL.

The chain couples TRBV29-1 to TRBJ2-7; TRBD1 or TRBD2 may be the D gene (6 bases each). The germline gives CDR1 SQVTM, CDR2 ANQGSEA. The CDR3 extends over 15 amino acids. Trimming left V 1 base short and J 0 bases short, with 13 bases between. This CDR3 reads CSVEGGAASSYEQYF. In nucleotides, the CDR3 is TGCAGCGTTGAAGGGGGGGCGGCCAGCTCCTACGAGCAGTACTTC.

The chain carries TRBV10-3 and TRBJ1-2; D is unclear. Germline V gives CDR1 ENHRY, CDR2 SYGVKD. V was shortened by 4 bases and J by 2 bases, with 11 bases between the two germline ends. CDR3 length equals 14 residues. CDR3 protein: CAISAAGVNYGYTF. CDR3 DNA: TGTGCCATCAGTGCCGCAGGTGTCAACTATGGCTACACCTTC.

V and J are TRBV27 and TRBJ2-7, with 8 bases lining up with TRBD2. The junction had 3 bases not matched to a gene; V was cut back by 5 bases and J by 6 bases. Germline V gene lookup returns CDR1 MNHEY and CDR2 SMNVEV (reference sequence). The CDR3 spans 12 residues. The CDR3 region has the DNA TGTGCCAGCAGTCCCCGGGAGGGCGAGCAGTACTTC. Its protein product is CASSPREGEQYF.

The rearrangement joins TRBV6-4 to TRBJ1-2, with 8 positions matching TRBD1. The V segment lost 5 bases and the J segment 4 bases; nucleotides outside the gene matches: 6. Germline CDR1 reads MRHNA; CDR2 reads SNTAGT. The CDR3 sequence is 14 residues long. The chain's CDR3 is CASSQGAGGYGYTF. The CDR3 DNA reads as TGTGCCAGCAGTCAGGGGGCGGGTGGCTATGGCTACACCTTC.

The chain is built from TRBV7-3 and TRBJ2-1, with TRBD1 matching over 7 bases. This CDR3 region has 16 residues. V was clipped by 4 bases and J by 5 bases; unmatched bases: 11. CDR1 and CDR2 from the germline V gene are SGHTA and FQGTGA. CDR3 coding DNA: TGTGCCAGCAGCTCCCTGCCCGGACAGGTGAACAATGAGCAGTTCTTC. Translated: CASSSLPGQVNNEQFF.

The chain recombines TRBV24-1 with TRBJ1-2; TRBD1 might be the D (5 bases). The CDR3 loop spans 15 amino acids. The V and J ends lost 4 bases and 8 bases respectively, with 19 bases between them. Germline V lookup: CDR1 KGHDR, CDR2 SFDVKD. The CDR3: CATSEATGTVGGYTF. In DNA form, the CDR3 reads TGTGCCACCAGTGAAGCTACTGGGACGGTGGGAGGCTACACCTTC.

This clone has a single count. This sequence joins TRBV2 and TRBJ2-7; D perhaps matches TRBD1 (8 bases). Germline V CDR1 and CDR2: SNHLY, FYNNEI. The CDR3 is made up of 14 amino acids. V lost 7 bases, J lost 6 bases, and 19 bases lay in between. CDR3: CASTGQYRGGEQYF. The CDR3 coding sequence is TGTGCCAGCACGGGGCAATACAGGGGGGGCGAGCAGTACTTC.

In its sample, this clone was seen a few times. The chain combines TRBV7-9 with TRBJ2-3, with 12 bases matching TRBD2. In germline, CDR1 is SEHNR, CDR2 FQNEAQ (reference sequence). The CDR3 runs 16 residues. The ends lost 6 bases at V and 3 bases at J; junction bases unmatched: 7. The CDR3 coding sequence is TGTGCCAGCAGACCTAGCGGGGGGGCCGCGACAGATACGCAGTATTTT. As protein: CASRPSGGAATDTQYF.

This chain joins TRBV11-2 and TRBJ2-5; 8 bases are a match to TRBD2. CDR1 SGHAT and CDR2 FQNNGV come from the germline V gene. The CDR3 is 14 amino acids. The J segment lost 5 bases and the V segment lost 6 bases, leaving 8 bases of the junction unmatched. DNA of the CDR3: TGTGCCAGCAGTACGGGGGGGAGTAGCGAGACCCAGTACTTC. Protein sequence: CASSTGGSSETQYF. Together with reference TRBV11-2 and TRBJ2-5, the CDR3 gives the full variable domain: EAGVAQSPRYKIIEKRQSVAFWCNPISGHATLYWYQQILGQGPKLLIQFQNNGVVDDSQLPKDRFSAERLKGVDSTLKIQPAKLEDSAVYLCASSTGGSSETQYFGPGTRLLVL.

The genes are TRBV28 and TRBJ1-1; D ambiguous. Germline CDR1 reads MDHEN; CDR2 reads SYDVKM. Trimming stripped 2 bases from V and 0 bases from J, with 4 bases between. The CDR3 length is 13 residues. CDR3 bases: TGTGCCAGCAGTTTAGAAATGAACACTGAAGCTTTCTTT. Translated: CASSLEMNTEAFF.

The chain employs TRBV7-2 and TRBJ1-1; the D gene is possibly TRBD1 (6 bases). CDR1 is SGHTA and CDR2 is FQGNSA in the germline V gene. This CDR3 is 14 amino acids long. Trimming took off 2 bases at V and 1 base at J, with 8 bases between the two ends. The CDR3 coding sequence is TGTGCCAGCAGCTTAACGGGACAGAACACTGAAGCTTTCTTT. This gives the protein CASSLTGQNTEAFF.

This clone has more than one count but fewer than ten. The CDR3 sequence is CASSRSGSPQETQYF. CDR3 nucleotides: TGTGCCAGCTCTCGGTCGGGTTCTCCTCAAGAGACCCAGTACTTC. This chain uses TRBV18 with TRBJ2-5; no clear D gene. Germline V gene lookup returns CDR1 KGHSH and CDR2 LQKENI. Deletions cut 6 bases from V and 2 bases from J, with 16 bases between. The CDR3 sequence is 15 residues long.